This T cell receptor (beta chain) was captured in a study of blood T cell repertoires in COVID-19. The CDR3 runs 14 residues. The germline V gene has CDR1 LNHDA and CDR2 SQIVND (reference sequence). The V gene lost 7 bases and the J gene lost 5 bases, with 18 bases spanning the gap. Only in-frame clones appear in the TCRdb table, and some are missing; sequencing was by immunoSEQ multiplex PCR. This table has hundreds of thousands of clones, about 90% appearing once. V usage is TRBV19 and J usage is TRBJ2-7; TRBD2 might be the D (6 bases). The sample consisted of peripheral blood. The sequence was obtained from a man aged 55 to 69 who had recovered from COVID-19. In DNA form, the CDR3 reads TGTGCCAGTACGCAAGGTATCAAGCGGGACGAGCAGTACTTC. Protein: CASTQGIKRDEQYF.